This T cell receptor (beta chain) was recorded in a study of cytomegalovirus exposure and HLA in healthy donors. Study details: Researchers found that approximately 85% of 300 to 450 genotyped donors fell within the Caucasian-associated ancestry cluster.

Study-wide findings and caveats: For most subjects, TCR beta sequences were reported to predict HLA-A and HLA-B alleles with accuracy.

V lost 6 bases and J lost 0, with 7 bases in between. Germline V gene lookup returns CDR1 WNHNN and CDR2 SYGVQD (reference sequence). The CDR3 extends over 13 amino acids. Use of 60 Vbeta and 13 Jbeta primers characterized the PCR. Clones were read by immunoSEQ multiplex PCR, and TCRdb kept only the in-frame ones, dropping some. The sample contains 100,000 to 150,000 clones, around 81% of which appear only once. About this clone itself: No antigen is known for it.

The J gene is TRBJ2-3, the V gene TRBV10-1; D ambiguous. The receptor's source is a young man in good health and CMV-seronegative. The source material was PBMCs. CDR3 region: CASSGFSTDTQYF. CDR3 coding DNA: TGCGCCAGCAGCGGGTTTAGCACAGATACGCAGTATTTT.